This T cell receptor (beta chain) was identified in a study of T cell repertoires in cytomegalovirus infection (dated by TCRdb to about 2019). About the study as a whole: Recently identified HLA-C-restricted CMV epitopes, whose presentation resists viral immunomodulation, were targeted by peptide stimulations together with well-studied HLA-B-restricted epitopes. Donor HLA type was relevant to the analysis, because carriage of CMV infection together with the matching HLA type was indicated by public TCR beta signatures.

The germline V gene (reference sequence) sets CDR1 to SEHNR and CDR2 to FQNEAQ. The cysteine opens and the phenylalanine closes a CDR3 of 15 amino acids. The DNA shown is the 45-base CDR3, in frame from base 1. V loses 3 bases at its end and J loses 3 bases; junction bases beyond the gene matches: 7. Instrument used: Illumina HiSeq 1500. The public sequencing data were trimmed at Q25 with fastp and processed into clonotypes with MiXCR by TCRdb, which kept only in-frame beta chains. Under each unique CDR3 protein, matching rows form one entry showing the most common genes and DNA. The sample includes about 470,000 distinct CDR3 sequences, with about two fifths observed a single time. In total, the top ten clones hold approximately 40% of the sample. General conclusions and limits of the study: The ex vivo response was dominated by HLA-C-restricted CMV-specific TCR beta clonotypes, which also provided the single most frequent clonotype in two of eight donors. In both this cohort and an independent cohort of over 350 donors, the cumulative frequency of public TCR beta family members distinguished carriers of CMV infection plus the relevant HLA type.

As regards this clonotype: The target of this receptor is not known. The record has no base qualities; no much larger clone is one base away.

The sample's treatment or condition label, in plain terms: in vitro stimulation with specific CMV peptide epitopes to enrich CMV-specific T cells. This TCR was recovered from a human donor in good health (CMV status not recorded). Some clones in this sample may be carry-over from other donors' samples. Material: cultured PBMCs, obtained from culture after CMV antigen stimulation. In this chain, TRBV7-9 is recombined with TRBJ1-1, with 7 central nucleotides matching TRBD1. The nucleotide sequence reads TGTGCCAGCAGCTTGACAGGGCGAGGGGACACTGAAGCTTTCTTT. This gives the protein CASSLTGRGDTEAFF.